These 11 T cell receptor beta chains share one sample of origin, sequenced in a study of blood T cell repertoires in COVID-19. The protocol was immunoSEQ multiplex PCR, while the TCRdb copy is restricted to in-frame clones and leaves out a portion. The profile shows roughly 62,000 clones, approximately 88% of them singletons. The sequenced sample consisted of peripheral blood. These receptors all come from a man between 25 and 39 years old with COVID-19, enrolled during active disease.

This chain links TRBV5-1 with TRBJ1-2; 8 nucleotides match TRBD1. V gave up 3 bases and J gave up 4 bases; unmatched junction bases: 8. Germline CDR1 and CDR2: SGHRS and YFSETQ. The length of the CDR3 is 15 residues. The CDR3 bases are TGCGCCAGCAGCTCCTCCGGGACAGGCCTCTATGGCTACACCTTC. Protein product: CASSSSGTGLYGYTF.

The chain employs TRBV9 and TRBJ2-3; TRBD2 matches at 14 bases. The CDR3 consists of 17 residues. Germline V gene lookup returns CDR1 SGDLS and CDR2 YYNGEE. Trimming removed 4 bases from V and 2 bases from J; junction bases left unmatched: 6. The CDR3, as DNA: TGTGCCAGCAGCTCACCGGGACTAGCGGGAGTCACAGATACGCAGTATTTT. Translation gives CASSSPGLAGVTDTQYF.

The chain combines TRBV7-9 with TRBJ1-1; 9 bases fit TRBD1. Germline assignment: CDR1 SEHNR and CDR2 FQNEAQ (reference sequence). Trimming took 3 bases from V and 0 from J; bases not matched to a gene: 8. The CDR3 loop spans 17 amino acids. The CDR3 nucleotides read TGTGCCAGCAGCTTGGCCGGGACAGGGCCCATGAACACTGAAGCTTTCTTT. As protein: CASSLAGTGPMNTEAFF.

The chain employs TRBV2 and TRBJ1-5; unclear D gene. There are 13 residues in the CDR3. The V end was cut by 8 bases, the J end by 0 bases, with 8 bases between. Looked up from germline, CDR1 is SNHLY and CDR2 is FYNNEI. Here the CDR3 DNA reads TGTGCCAGCGATTACATTAGCAATCAGCCCCAGCATTTT. Translated, it gives CASDYISNQPQHF.

This sequence joins TRBV28 and TRBJ1-5; 7 bases fit TRBD1. Germline loops: CDR1 MDHEN, CDR2 SYDVKM. This CDR3 is built from 15 residues. V was clipped by 6 bases and J by 2 bases; unmatched bases: 7. The CDR3 is CASSRQGRGNQPQHF. CDR3 sequence (DNA): TGTGCCAGCAGCCGACAGGGTAGGGGCAATCAGCCCCAGCATTTT.

This clone has more than one count but fewer than ten. The chain links TRBV5-1 to TRBJ2-5; TRBD1 agrees at 8 bases. Trimming cost V 0 bases and J 5 bases; bases outside gene matches: 6. Germline V CDR1 and CDR2: SGHRS, YFSETQ. CDR3 length: 15 amino acids. The CDR3 coding sequence is TGCGCCAGCAGCTTGGCCCAGGGGGCAGGTGAGACCCAGTACTTC. Encoded protein: CASSLAQGAGETQYF.

This clone has only one observation. The CDR3 nucleotides read TGTGCCAGCCTTCGCTCGGGACTAGCGGGTCCTGGCACCGGGGAGCTGTTTTTT. Translated, it gives CASLRSGLAGPGTGELFF. The chain carries TRBV27 and TRBJ2-2, with 12 bases lining up with TRBD2. This CDR3 region has 18 residues. Germline V gene sequence: CDR1 MNHEY, CDR2 SMNVEV (reference sequence). After removal of 8 bases from V and 4 bases from J, the junction contained 14 bases not matched to a gene.

The V and J genes are TRBV28 and TRBJ1-2; the D gene is possibly TRBD1 (5 bases). This CDR3 region has 13 residues. The germline CDR1 and CDR2 sequences are MDHEN and SYDVKM. V was cut by 5 bases and J by 4 bases, with 11 bases left in between. This CDR3 is CASSGGLLYGYTF. Here the CDR3 DNA reads TGTGCCAGCAGTGGGGGACTGCTCTATGGCTACACCTTC.

The rearrangement joins TRBV4-2 to TRBJ1-1; no reliable D call. Germline-derived CDR1 and CDR2 are LGHNA and YNFKEQ. Trimming left V 1 base short and J 7 bases short, with 7 bases between. The CDR3 runs to 12 residues. Here the CDR3 reads CASSQVPVEAFF. In DNA form, the CDR3 reads TGTGCCAGCAGCCAAGTGCCAGTTGAAGCTTTCTTT.

This clone turned up a few times. The chain employs TRBV7-2 and TRBJ1-2; 7 bases are shared with TRBD1. Germline loops: CDR1 SGHTA, CDR2 FQGNSA. There are 18 residues in the CDR3. J lost 0 bases, V lost 5 bases, and 15 bases had no gene match. This CDR3 reads CASSPFMAGQITNYGYTF. Here the CDR3 DNA reads TGTGCCAGCAGCCCATTTATGGCGGGACAGATAACTAACTATGGCTACACCTTC.

This sequence joins TRBV9 and TRBJ1-2; 8 positions match TRBD1. From germline, CDR1 is SGDLS and CDR2 YYNGEE. This CDR3 has 13 residues. Trimming at V came to 4 bases and at J to 4 bases, leaving 3 bases not matched to a gene. For the CDR3, the DNA is TGTGCCAGCAGCCGGACAGGGCTCTATGGCTACACCTTC. Translating gives CASSRTGLYGYTF.